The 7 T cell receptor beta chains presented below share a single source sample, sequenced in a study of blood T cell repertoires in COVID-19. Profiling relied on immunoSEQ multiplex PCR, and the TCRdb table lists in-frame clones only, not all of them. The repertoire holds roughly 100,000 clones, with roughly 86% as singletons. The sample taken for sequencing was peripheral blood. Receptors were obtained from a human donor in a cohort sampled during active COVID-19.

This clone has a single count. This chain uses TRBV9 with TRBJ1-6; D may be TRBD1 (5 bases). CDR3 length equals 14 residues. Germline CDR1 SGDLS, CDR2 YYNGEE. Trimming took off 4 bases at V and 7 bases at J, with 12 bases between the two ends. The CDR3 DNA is TGTGCCAGCAGCCGCCAGGAGGGGAATTCACCCCTCCACTTT. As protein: CASSRQEGNSPLHF. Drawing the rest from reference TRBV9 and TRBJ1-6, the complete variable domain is DSGVTQTPKHLITATGQRVTLRCSPRSGDLSVYWYQQSLDQGLQFLIQYYNGEERAKGNILERFSAQQFPDLHSELNLSSLELGDSALYFCASSRQEGNSPLHFGNGTRLTVT.

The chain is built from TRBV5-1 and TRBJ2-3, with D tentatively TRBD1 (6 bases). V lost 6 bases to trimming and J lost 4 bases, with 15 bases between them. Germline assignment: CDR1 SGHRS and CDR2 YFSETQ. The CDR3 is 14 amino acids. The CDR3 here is CASKPGGGADTQYF. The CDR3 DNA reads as TGCGCCAGCAAACCCGGTGGGGGCGCAGATACGCAGTATTTT.

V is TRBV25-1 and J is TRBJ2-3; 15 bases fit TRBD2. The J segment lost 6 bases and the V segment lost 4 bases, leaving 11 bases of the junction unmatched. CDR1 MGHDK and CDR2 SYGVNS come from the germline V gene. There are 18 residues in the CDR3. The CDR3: CASSASPGLAGGSDTQYF. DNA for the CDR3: TGTGCCAGCAGTGCCTCACCGGGACTAGCGGGAGGTTCTGATACGCAGTATTTT.

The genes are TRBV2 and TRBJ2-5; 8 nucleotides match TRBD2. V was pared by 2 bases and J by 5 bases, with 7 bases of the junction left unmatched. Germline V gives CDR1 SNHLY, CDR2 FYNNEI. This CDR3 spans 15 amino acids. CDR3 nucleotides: TGTGCCAGCAGTGAAAGGGGACTAGAGGTTGAGACCCAGTACTTC. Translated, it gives CASSERGLEVETQYF.

CDR3 amino acids: CASSSTYEQYF. CDR3 sequence (DNA): TGTGCCAGCAGCTCCACCTACGAGCAGTACTTC. The chain carries TRBV5-4 and TRBJ2-7; D is ambiguous. The CDR3 is made up of 11 amino acids. The germline V gene encodes CDR1 SGHNT and CDR2 YYREEE (reference sequence). V lost 3 bases and J lost 2, with 3 bases in between.

CDR3 nucleotide sequence: TGTGCCTGGAGTGTAGGGGCGGGAGGATTCGAGCAGTACTTC. Protein product: CAWSVGAGGFEQYF. The chain has TRBV30 and TRBJ2-7; 8 nucleotides line up with TRBD2. The trim removed 0 bases at V and 6 bases at J, leaving 7 bases unmatched. This CDR3 region has 14 residues. In germline, CDR1 is GTSNPN, CDR2 SVGIG (reference sequence).

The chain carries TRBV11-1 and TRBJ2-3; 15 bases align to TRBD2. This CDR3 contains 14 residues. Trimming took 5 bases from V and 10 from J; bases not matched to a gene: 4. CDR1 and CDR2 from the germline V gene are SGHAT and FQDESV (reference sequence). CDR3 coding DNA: TGTGCCAGCAGCCCGGGACTAGCGGGAGGCGCGCAGTATTTT. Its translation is CASSPGLAGGAQYF.